The 6 T cell receptor beta chains reported below all come from one sample, sequenced in a study of lymphopenia after photon versus proton radiotherapy. The method was immunoSEQ multiplex PCR; TCRdb's version includes in-frame clones alone and lacks a portion of them. The data show 29,000 or so clones, around nine tenths seen once. The starting material was peripheral blood, obtained from a patient treated with proton-based radiotherapy. Receptors were obtained from a woman aged 55 to 70 with cholangiocarcinoma. Some clones in this sample may be carry-over from other donors' samples.

The gene calls are TRBV7-3 and TRBJ1-1; D ambiguous. The CDR3 loop spans 14 amino acids. V was clipped by 8 bases and J by 0 bases, with 13 bases between them. CDR1 and CDR2 (germline): SGHTA, FQGTGA. The CDR3 bases are TGTGCCAGCCAAAGTCGGGCGTTGAACACTGAAGCTTTCTTT. Translating it yields CASQSRALNTEAFF.

The J gene is TRBJ1-5, the V gene TRBV21-1. TRBV21-1 is a known pseudogene. This CDR3 contains 13 residues. The CDR3 coding sequence is TGTGCCAGCAGCACACGTCGCTATCAGCCCCAGCATTTT. Translating gives CASSTRRYQPQHF.

This sequence joins TRBV5-1 and TRBJ2-3, with a tentative D call TRBD2 (6 bases). CDR3 length equals 14 residues. CDR1 is SGHRS, CDR2 YFSETQ, per germline. The V gene lost 4 bases and the J gene lost 3 bases, with 12 bases spanning the gap. The CDR3 protein is CASSTGLWTDTQYF. The CDR3 DNA sequence: TGCGCCAGCAGCACGGGACTTTGGACAGATACGCAGTATTTT.

The chain has TRBV18 and TRBJ1-2, with no clear D. V was cut by 2 bases and J by 10 bases, with 11 bases left in between. Germline assignment: CDR1 KGHSH and CDR2 LQKENI. CDR3 length equals 12 residues. The CDR3 DNA is TGTGCCAGCTCACCAGCCGGGCGCGCCTACACCTTC. Protein: CASSPAGRAYTF.

The CDR3, as DNA: TGTGCCAGGCCGGGGGGTGGGAGCAGGGGGCGAGAGACCCAGTACTTC. As protein: CARPGGGSRGRETQYF. This chain uses TRBV7-5 with TRBJ2-5; no check of the table's D call, TRBD1, against the DNA was made. TRBV7-5 is given as a pseudogene. The length of the CDR3 is 16 residues.

The genes are TRBV29-1 and TRBJ2-5; TRBD1 is a possible D gene (6 bases). The J call may be wrong; the DNA end is better matched by TRBJ2-7. CDR1 is SQVTM and CDR2 is ANQGSEA in the germline V gene. The CDR3 is made up of 13 amino acids. CDR3 nucleotide sequence: TGCAGCGTTACGACAGGACCTACCTACGAGCAGTACTTC. Residues: CSVTTGPTYEQYF.